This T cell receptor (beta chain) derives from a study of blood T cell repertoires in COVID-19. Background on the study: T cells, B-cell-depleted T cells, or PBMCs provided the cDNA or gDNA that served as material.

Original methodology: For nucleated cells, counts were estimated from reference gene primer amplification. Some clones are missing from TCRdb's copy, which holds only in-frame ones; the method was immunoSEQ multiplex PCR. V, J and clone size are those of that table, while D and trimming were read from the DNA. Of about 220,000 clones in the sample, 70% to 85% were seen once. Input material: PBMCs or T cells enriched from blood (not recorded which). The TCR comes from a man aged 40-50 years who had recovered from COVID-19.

CDR3 in DNA: TGCAGCGTTGAAGTAACAGGTGGCTACACCTTC. Its translation is CSVEVTGGYTF. The rearrangement links TRBV29-1 to TRBJ1-2; maybe TRBD1 (5 bases). With 1 base removed from V and 7 bases from J, the gap between germline ends came to 7 bases. Germline V CDR1 and CDR2: SQVTM, ANQGSEA. The CDR3 contains 11 residues.